These T cell receptor beta chains were read from a single sample in a study of cytomegalovirus exposure and HLA in healthy donors. TCRdb keeps only in-frame clones here, not all; method: immunoSEQ multiplex PCR. The table has more than 85,000 clones, around four fifths seen once. The source material was PBMCs. The receptors shown here come from a boy between 5 and 17 years old in good health and CMV-seronegative. CDR3s include the opening cysteine and the closing phenylalanine or tryptophan. Fields, in order: J gene, V gene, CDR3 protein.

J: TRBJ1-2
V: TRBV9
CDR3: CASSVVGGEQTF

J: TRBJ1-2
V: TRBV27
CDR3: CASSLLGPAGQGAHGYGYTF

J: TRBJ2-1
V: TRBV4-1
CDR3: CASSQDVAGSYNEQFF

J: TRBJ1-5
V: TRBV9
CDR3: CASSVAVGANQPQHF

J: TRBJ1-1
V: TRBV7-9
CDR3: CASSTGQGNTEAFF

J: TRBJ1-2
V: TRBV5-6
CDR3: CASSQTGLDYGYTF

J: TRBJ1-2
V: TRBV7-9
CDR3: CASSSLGTGGNGYTF

J: TRBJ2-7
V: TRBV28
CDR3: CAGRGAPSGEQYF

J: TRBJ2-3
V: TRBV4-2
CDR3: CASSQVTRASTDTQYF

J: TRBJ2-7
V: TRBV19
CDR3: CASSPGGYYEQYF

J: TRBJ1-1
V: TRBV7-9
CDR3: CASSLEISGTEAFF

J: TRBJ1-5
V: TRBV28
CDR3: CASSFADRGVIDQPQHF

J: TRBJ2-3
V: TRBV29-1
CDR3: CSVERLAEGTDTQYF

J: TRBJ1-3
V: TRBV11-2
CDR3: CASSFTGSGNTIYF

J: TRBJ1-2
V: TRBV5-5
CDR3: CASSLVGGATADGYTF

J: TRBJ2-1
V: TRBV5-1
CDR3: CASSPDFNEQFF

J: TRBJ2-7
V: TRBV7-9
CDR3: CASHTIGEEQYF

J: TRBJ2-2
V: TRBV19
CDR3: CASGSNTGELFF

J: TRBJ1-2
V: TRBV9
CDR3: CASSVRTGGEGYTF

J: TRBJ2-7
V: TRBV28
CDR3: CASTPILALGAEQYF

J: TRBJ2-7
V: TRBV28
CDR3: CASSSIRDSRTSSAYEQYF

J: TRBJ2-7
V: TRBV28
CDR3: CASRAGGTSGSSYEQYF

J: TRBJ2-7
V: TRBV13
CDR3: CASSLHRDNYEQYF

J: TRBJ2-3
V: TRBV6-4
CDR3: CASSEIGQGTDTQYF

J: TRBJ1-5
V: TRBV30
CDR3: CAWATGSGQPQHF